Sequencing of this T cell receptor beta chain was carried out in a study of molecular identifiers for immune sequencing clone quantification. Across the study: Naive CD8 RNA (around 20,000 or 99,000 cells) was divided into five aliquots, with four sequenced. Study-level points and caveats: Whereas naive cells kept under 1% of molecules in clones above 20 RNA copies, such clones held over 99% in effectors. Among around 970,000 naive cells, spiked Jurkat TCR RNA from a single cell was reportedly detectable.

Germline V gene sequence: CDR1 SGHVS, CDR2 FNYEAQ. This CDR3 spans 14 amino acids. As to this clonotype: Its antigen is as yet unknown. A much bigger clone sits one base away, suggesting this may be a read error.

Previously described methods with listed TCR primers produced the bulk TCR libraries. TCRdb re-called the PCR reads through MiXCR, storing one row per CDR3 protein. The sample holds approximately 550,000 distinct CDR3 sequences; roughly 23% are singletons and the top ten take approximately 0.8%. This receptor was obtained from a human donor in good health. Some libraries in this study had Jurkat cell RNA spiked in. The sequenced sample was naive CD8+ T cells from blood, with Jurkat cell RNA spiked in. The subset was: FACS-sorted CD8+CD4-CCR7+CD45RA+ naive T cells. V gene TRBV7-6 combines with J gene TRBJ1-1; 7 nucleotides align to TRBD1. The CDR3 loop is CASSSTTGLTGAFF. The CDR3, as DNA: TGTGCCAGCAGCTCGACGACAGGGCTGACTGGAGCTTTCTTT.